In this sample, the clone carrying this TCR beta chain turned up many times. The antigen is not known. This entry is derived from a study of T cells in Graves' hyperthyroidism and ophthalmopathy. Study-wide context: It was at initial diagnosis, before any treatment, that peripheral blood was collected.

Individuals with ophthalmopathy presented a Clinical Activity Score of at least 3, a NOSPECS grade of at least 4 and a duration under 3 months. PBMCs were obtained from approximately 10 ml fresh peripheral blood. Researchers amplified the TCR beta CDR3 regions from RNA transcripts. Primed by the HTBI set, a first-round RT-PCR was run on the TCR CDR3. TCRdb re-called the multiplex PCR reads with MiXCR, one entry per CDR3 protein. The table has hundreds of thousands of distinct CDR3 sequences, roughly a fifth seen once. Study-level results: The model made its ophthalmopathy prediction, and onset followed a median roughly 6.5 months later.

Germline V gene lookup returns CDR1 SGHAT and CDR2 FQNNGV. The CDR3 covers 11 residues. Deletions cut 1 base from V and 5 bases from J, with 3 bases between. Sequenced material: blood. This chain joins TRBV11-2 and TRBJ2-7, with no clear D. The TCR sequence derives from a man in his fifties with Graves' ophthalmopathy. CDR3: CASSLADEQYF. The DNA for the CDR3 is TGTGCCAGCAGCTTAGCGGACGAGCAGTACTTC.